Presented here are 15 T cell receptor beta chains from one specimen sequenced in a study of blood T cell repertoires in COVID-19. Sequencing used immunoSEQ multiplex PCR; TCRdb keeps in-frame clones, though not all of them. The sample has 300,000 or so clones, 85% to 90% seen once. Material: peripheral blood. These receptors originate from a woman in her forties with acute or convalescent COVID-19.

The chain couples TRBV5-1 to TRBJ2-3, with 8 bases fitting TRBD2. The junction had 9 bases not matched to a gene; V was cut back by 4 bases and J by 5 bases. The CDR3 totals 15 residues. Germline values: CDR1 SGHRS, CDR2 YFSETQ. In DNA form, the CDR3 reads TGCGCCAGCAGCGACCGGGGGGGCCGAGGAGATACGCAGTATTTT. This encodes CASSDRGGRGDTQYF.

This clone was seen a single time. The V call is TRBV9, the J call TRBJ1-6; 7 bases fit TRBD1. V shed 0 bases, J shed 7 bases, and the junction held 7 bases outside the gene matches. In germline, CDR1 is SGDLS, CDR2 YYNGEE. The CDR3 totals 16 residues. The CDR3 nucleotides are TGTGCCAGCAGCGTAGGCCCCGGGACAGTCAATTCACCCCTCCACTTT. Translating gives CASSVGPGTVNSPLHF.

The rearrangement uses TRBV5-4 and TRBJ1-5, with a possible D match to TRBD1 (6 bases). The CDR3 totals 16 residues. Trimming removed 0 bases from V and 1 base from J, with 11 bases in between. Germline values: CDR1 SGHNT, CDR2 YYREEE (reference sequence). Here the CDR3 DNA reads TGTGCCAGCAGCTTGGCAGGGGACGGGAGCAATCAGCCCCAGCATTTT. This translates into CASSLAGDGSNQPQHF.

This sequence joins TRBV6-2 or TRBV6-3 and TRBJ1-5; 9 bases align to TRBD1. The CDR3 is 18 residues long. CDR1 and CDR2 (germline): MNHEY, SVGEGT. With 6 bases clipped from V and 0 bases from J, the junction kept 12 bases outside the gene matches. The CDR3 nucleotides are TGTGCCAGCAGCCCGACAGGGGGTGCCGAATATAGCAATCAGCCCCAGCATTTT. This encodes CASSPTGGAEYSNQPQHF.

The rearrangement links TRBV2 to TRBJ1-2, with D hard to call. From germline, CDR1 is SNHLY and CDR2 FYNNEI. This CDR3 spans 15 amino acids. Trimming left V 3 bases short and J 1 base short, with 12 bases between. The CDR3 here is CASSEAGRVNYGYTF. The CDR3 DNA follows: TGTGCCAGCAGTGAGGCGGGGAGGGTTAACTATGGCTACACCTTC.

V is TRBV5-1 and J is TRBJ1-3; D gene uncertain. V gave up 1 base and J gave up 2 bases, with 10 bases separating them. Per the germline V gene, CDR1 is SGHRS and CDR2 is YFSETQ. CDR3 length: 15 residues. The CDR3 nucleotides read TGCGCCAGCAGCTTGTCAGGTTCTACTGGAAACACCATATATTTT. Protein sequence: CASSLSGSTGNTIYF.

CDR3 sequence reads: CASGQGEYNSPLHF. Here the CDR3 DNA reads TGTGCCTCCGGACAGGGTGAATATAATTCACCCCTCCACTTT. The chain has TRBV30 and TRBJ1-6; 8 nucleotides line up with TRBD1. J lost 4 bases, V lost 7 bases, and 6 bases had no gene match. Germline CDR1 GTSNPN, CDR2 SVGIG (reference sequence). The CDR3 loop spans 14 amino acids. The variable domain in full, with the rest retrieved from reference TRBV30 and TRBJ1-6, is SQTIHQWPATLVQPVGSPLSLECTVEGTSNPNLYWYRQAAGRGLQLLFYSVGIGQISSEVPQNLSASRPQDRQFILSSKKLLLSDSGFYLCASGQGEYNSPLHFGNGTRLTVT.

The genes are TRBV9 and TRBJ2-5; D gene unclear. Germline V gives CDR1 SGDLS, CDR2 YYNGEE. Trimming shortened V by 3 bases and J by 5 bases, and 8 bases separated the two germline ends. The CDR3 covers 12 residues. The CDR3: CASSATGETQYF. The CDR3 nucleotides are TGTGCCAGCAGCGCCACCGGGGAGACCCAGTACTTC. Together with reference TRBV9 and TRBJ2-5, the CDR3 gives the full variable domain: DSGVTQTPKHLITATGQRVTLRCSPRSGDLSVYWYQQSLDQGLQFLIQYYNGEERAKGNILERFSAQQFPDLHSELNLSSLELGDSALYFCASSATGETQYFGPGTRLLVL.

The rearrangement joins TRBV7-2 to TRBJ2-1; 11 nucleotides align to TRBD1. This CDR3 contains 14 residues. Trimming removed 3 bases from V and 9 bases from J; junction bases left unmatched: 4. Germline CDR1 SGHTA, CDR2 FQGNSA. The CDR3 reads CASSFGQGAVEQFF. CDR3 nucleotide sequence: TGTGCCAGCAGCTTCGGACAGGGGGCTGTTGAGCAGTTCTTC.

In DNA, the CDR3 is TGTGCCAGCAGAACGGTAGGGGTCAATTCACCCCTCCACTTT. Its translation: CASRTVGVNSPLHF. The chain links TRBV25-1 to TRBJ1-6, with D possibly being TRBD1 (5 bases). Deletions cut 6 bases from V and 7 bases from J, with 13 bases between. The CDR3 runs 14 residues. CDR1 is MGHDK, CDR2 SYGVNS, per germline.

The rearrangement uses TRBV18 and TRBJ2-1; D call uncertain. V was shortened by 3 bases and J by 6 bases, with 9 bases between the two germline ends. CDR1 and CDR2 (germline): KGHSH, LQKENI. This CDR3 spans 13 amino acids. The CDR3 coding sequence is TGTGCCAGCTCACCCTATTTGCGCAATGAGCAGTTCTTC. Amino acid sequence: CASSPYLRNEQFF.

The V gene is TRBV2, the J gene TRBJ2-1; D is possibly TRBD1 (5 bases). This CDR3 comprises 15 residues. From germline, CDR1 is SNHLY and CDR2 FYNNEI. V lost 9 bases, J lost 4 bases, and 19 bases lay in between. The DNA for the CDR3 is TGTGCCAGTCGGGTGGGGCCAGAGCTGTACAATGAGCAGTTCTTC. Residues: CASRVGPELYNEQFF.

The rearrangement links TRBV5-1 to TRBJ1-1; 7 bases map to TRBD1. In germline, CDR1 is SGHRS, CDR2 YFSETQ. The CDR3 sequence is 14 residues long. Germline trimming cut 2 bases from V and 4 bases from J; bases unmatched to any gene: 5. CDR3 bases: TGCGCCAGCAGCTTTTCAGGGGGAGGCACTGAAGCTTTCTTT. This encodes CASSFSGGGTEAFF.

The V call is TRBV9, the J call TRBJ1-5, with 7 bases identical to TRBD1. Germline V gene lookup returns CDR1 SGDLS and CDR2 YYNGEE. The CDR3 covers 15 residues. Trimming took 4 bases from V and 6 from J; bases not matched to a gene: 10. The DNA for the CDR3 is TGTGCCAGCAGCCCGCTTGGGACAGACAGTCAGCCCCAGCATTTT. Translating gives CASSPLGTDSQPQHF.

The rearrangement uses TRBV7-9 and TRBJ1-2; perhaps TRBD1 as D (6 bases). The ends were cut back, 4 bases at V and 4 bases at J, with 10 bases in the middle. The CDR3 consists of 13 residues. Germline V CDR1 and CDR2: SEHNR, FQNEAQ (reference sequence). The CDR3 reads CASSSGQPYGYTF. CDR3 nucleotide sequence: TGTGCCAGCAGCTCCGGACAGCCCTATGGCTACACCTTC.